Each of the 13 T cell receptor beta chains below was sequenced from the same sample in a study of blood T cell repertoires in COVID-19. Method: immunoSEQ multiplex PCR; TCRdb's copy keeps in-frame clones and lacks some. The sample has 300,000 to 400,000 clones, about nine tenths seen once. Sequencing was carried out using peripheral blood. The receptor set was obtained from a man aged 45-65 years with active or convalescent COVID-19.

J is TRBJ1-1 and V is TRBV5-1, with D hard to call. V gave up 2 bases and J gave up 6 bases, with 14 bases separating them. This CDR3 is built from 14 residues. In germline, CDR1 is SGHRS, CDR2 YFSETQ. The CDR3 DNA sequence: TGCGCCAGCAGCTTTTTGTCCGAGGATTCTGAAGCTTTCTTT. As protein: CASSFLSEDSEAFF.

The chain recombines TRBV13 with TRBJ1-1; TRBD1 might be the D (5 bases). The CDR3 covers 16 residues. Trimming took off 5 bases at V and 5 bases at J, with 21 bases between the two ends. CDR1 is PRHDT, CDR2 FYEKMQ, per germline (reference sequence). CDR3 coding DNA: TGTGCCAGCAGCCCCGCGATAAGGGGCTTGGGGACTGAAGCTTTCTTT. It codes for CASSPAIRGLGTEAFF.

This chain uses TRBV7-2 with TRBJ1-2; D gene unclear. The germline gives CDR1 SGHTA, CDR2 FQGNSA. Trimming left V 2 bases short and J 0 bases short, with 7 bases between. CDR3 length: 14 residues. The CDR3 loop is CASSLQSANYGYTF. The CDR3 coding sequence is TGTGCCAGCAGCTTACAATCGGCTAACTATGGCTACACCTTC.

This clone was picked up a small number of times. In nucleotides, the CDR3 is TGTGCCAGCAGCGCAGTAATAAGGCTAGCGGGGAACAATGAGCAGTTCTTC. Its translation: CASSAVIRLAGNNEQFF. The rearrangement uses TRBV7-9 and TRBJ2-1, with 9 bases matching TRBD2. The CDR3 runs 17 residues. With V trimmed by 5 bases and J by 5 bases, 13 bases remained unmatched. Germline assignment: CDR1 SEHNR and CDR2 FQNEAQ (reference sequence).

The chain couples TRBV30 to TRBJ2-5; D perhaps matches TRBD2 (6 bases). V gave up 0 bases and J gave up 9 bases, with 11 bases separating them. The CDR3 runs 12 residues. Germline V gives CDR1 GTSNPN, CDR2 SVGIG (reference sequence). The CDR3 DNA follows: TGTGCCTGGAGTGTCACTAGCTTGGCCCAGTACTTC. This translates into CAWSVTSLAQYF. Combining the CDR3 with reference TRBV30 and TRBJ2-5 gives the whole variable domain SQTIHQWPATLVQPVGSPLSLECTVEGTSNPNLYWYRQAAGRGLQLLFYSVGIGQISSEVPQNLSASRPQDRQFILSSKKLLLSDSGFYLCAWSVTSLAQYFGPGTRLLVL.

The rearrangement links TRBV19 to TRBJ2-7; 7 nucleotides align to TRBD1. Per germline, CDR1 LNHDA and CDR2 SQIVND (reference sequence). Losses at the gene ends were 5 bases for V and 0 bases for J; bases not matched to a gene: 7. CDR3 length: 15 residues. In DNA, the CDR3 is TGTGCCAGTAGTGCTAAGACAGGGCTCTCCTACGAGCAGTACTTC. Translated, it gives CASSAKTGLSYEQYF.

The chain recombines TRBV20-1 with TRBJ1-6; possible D gene TRBD1, 5 bases. Germline V gene data show CDR1 as DFQATT and CDR2 as SNEGSKA (reference sequence). The CDR3 loop spans 14 amino acids. The ends were cut back, 3 bases at V and 7 bases at J, with 13 bases in the middle. CDR3: CSASPAGPNSPLHF. In DNA, the CDR3 is TGCAGTGCTAGTCCGGCGGGACCGAATTCACCCCTCCACTTT.

The chain carries TRBV2 and TRBJ2-1; maybe TRBD2 (6 bases). Germline lookup yields CDR1 SNHLY and CDR2 FYNNEI. The CDR3 runs 12 residues. V lost 7 bases to trimming and J lost 7 bases, with 11 bases between them. The CDR3 region is CASNPGRNEQFF. CDR3 DNA: TGTGCCAGCAATCCAGGGAGGAATGAGCAGTTCTTC. Full variable domain (missing parts from reference TRBV2 and TRBJ2-1): EPEVTQTPSHQVTQMGQEVILRCVPISNHLYFYWYRQILGQKVEFLVSFYNNEISEKSEIFDDQFSVERPDGSNFTLKIRSTKLEDSAMYFCASNPGRNEQFFGPGTRLTVL.

This CDR3 reads CSVGTRGEKLFF. The CDR3 nucleotides read TGCAGCGTTGGTACTCGGGGGGAAAAACTGTTTTTT. The V call is TRBV29-1, the J call TRBJ1-4; a weak D match, TRBD1 (5 bases). The CDR3 covers 12 residues. In germline, CDR1 is SQVTM, CDR2 ANQGSEA. V was pared by 4 bases and J by 8 bases, with 11 bases between.

This clone was detected only a few times. The chain employs TRBV4-3 and TRBJ2-7; D possibly corresponds to TRBD1 (5 bases). Germline V gene data show CDR1 as LGHNA and CDR2 as YSLEER. V gave up 0 bases and J gave up 2 bases, with 17 bases separating them. The CDR3 covers 17 residues. The CDR3 nucleotides read TGCGCCAGCAGCCAAGATCACCAGGGCCGAACAACCTACGAGCAGTACTTC. It is translated as CASSQDHQGRTTYEQYF.

The genes are TRBV7-9 and TRBJ1-4; TRBD1 agrees at 9 bases. The V gene's germline CDR1 is SEHNR and CDR2 FQNEAQ (reference sequence). CDR3 length: 14 amino acids. Unmatched junction bases numbered 13, after V lost 7 bases and J lost 13 bases. The CDR3 DNA reads as TGTGCCAGCACAGAGTCGGGACAGGGCGCGGGACTGTTTTTT. Its protein product is CASTESGQGAGLFF.

This sequence joins TRBV6-5 and TRBJ2-1; 10 bases match TRBD1. After removal of 7 bases from V and 3 bases from J, the junction contained 6 bases not matched to a gene. CDR1 and CDR2 from the germline V gene are MNHEY and SVGAGI. CDR3 length: 15 amino acids. CDR3 sequence: CASTPGTGVYNEQFF. The CDR3 DNA reads as TGTGCCAGCACCCCTGGGACAGGGGTCTACAATGAGCAGTTCTTC.

A remark on this clone: This sample includes further DNA sequences coding for the same CDR3. The V and J genes are TRBV6-5 and TRBJ1-5; 7 bases fit TRBD1. The CDR3 contains 13 residues. Trimming cost V 6 bases and J 6 bases; bases outside gene matches: 5. Germline assignment: CDR1 MNHEY and CDR2 SVGAGI. CDR3 DNA: TGTGCCAGCAGCTCAGGGGGAGGTCAGCCCCAGCATTTT. It is translated as CASSSGGGQPQHF.